This TCR beta chain was recovered during a study of blood T cell repertoires in COVID-19. The wider study: Specimens from acute and convalescent COVID-19 originated in the United States, Italy and Spain. The analysed material was cDNA or gDNA that came from T cells, B-cell-depleted T cells, or PBMCs.

As handled by the study authors: From reference gene primer amplification, estimates of nucleated cell counts were derived. Sequencing was performed with immunoSEQ multiplex PCR; in TCRdb, only in-frame clones are kept and a portion is missing. V and J calls and clone size come straight from that table; D and trimming were deduced from the DNA. Found here are approximately 260,000 clones, about 80% of them singletons; the top ten hold 7.5% to 9%. Specimen: peripheral blood. The clonotype originates from a human donor in a cohort sampled during active COVID-19.

CDR3 in amino acids: CASSQSSGSWETQYF. CDR3 sequence (DNA): TGCGCCAGCAGCCAATCGTCGGGGAGTTGGGAGACCCAGTACTTC. The J gene is TRBJ2-5, the V gene TRBV4-1, with D maybe TRBD2 (5 bases). Germline V gene data show CDR1 as MGHRA and CDR2 as YSYEKL. This CDR3 comprises 15 residues. The ends were cut back, 2 bases at V and 5 bases at J, with 15 bases in the middle.